The 21 T cell receptor beta chains below all came from one sample that was sequenced in a study of CD8+CD57+ T cells in acquired aplastic anemia. Individuals selected for sequencing had exhibited CD8+CD57+ cell expansion on flow cytometry. Genomic DNA, the template, was used for profiling of the TCR beta VDJ and CDR3. Each CDR3 protein gets one entry after TCRdb re-called the reads with MiXCR. This table has approximately 58,000 distinct CDR3 sequences, roughly 60% appearing once. Specimen: sorted CD4+, CD8+, or CD8+CD57+ T cells (not recorded which) from PBMCs. The receptors derive from a human donor with aplastic anemia.

This clonotype occurred many times. This chain links TRBV28 with TRBJ1-2; D gene uncertain. Trimming pared 5 bases from V and 3 bases from J, leaving 10 bases between. Germline CDR1 reads MDHEN; CDR2 reads SYDVKM. The CDR3 runs to 13 residues. This CDR3 reads CASSPRRYYGYTF. The CDR3 DNA sequence: TGTGCCAGCAGTCCTCGACGGTACTATGGCTACACCTTC.

There are many counts of this clonotype. The genes are TRBV5-1 and TRBJ2-7; D ambiguous. This CDR3 spans 13 amino acids. Germline V gives CDR1 SGHRS, CDR2 YFSETQ. With 5 bases removed from V and 5 bases from J, the gap between germline ends came to 14 bases. CDR3: CASRGSYIDEQYF. CDR3 DNA sequence: TGCGCCAGCAGGGGATCGTATATCGACGAGCAGTACTTC.

The chain links TRBV15 to TRBJ2-7, with 7 bases fitting TRBD1. Germline CDR1 and CDR2: LNHNV and YYDKDF (reference sequence). The CDR3 runs 15 residues. Germline trimming cut 0 bases from V and 2 bases from J; bases unmatched to any gene: 4. CDR3 DNA: TGTGCCACCAGCAGAGAGGGACAGAGCACCTACGAGCAGTACTTC. This translates into CATSREGQSTYEQYF.

This clonotype has ten or more counts. V and J are TRBV28 and TRBJ1-2; D is undetermined. The CDR3 covers 14 residues. From germline, CDR1 is MDHEN and CDR2 SYDVKM. The V gene lost 6 bases and the J gene lost 1 base, with 12 bases spanning the gap. CDR3 loop: CASSPRQDNYGYTF. DNA of the CDR3: TGTGCCAGCAGCCCCCGCCAGGATAACTATGGCTACACCTTC.

The chain recombines TRBV6-4 with TRBJ2-5; 13 bases map to TRBD2. The germline gives CDR1 MRHNA, CDR2 SNTAGT. Germline trimming cut 10 bases from V and 4 bases from J; bases unmatched to any gene: 9. This CDR3 has 15 residues. The CDR3 is CAITVTSGGAETQYF. The CDR3, as DNA: TGTGCCATAACTGTCACTAGCGGGGGGGCAGAGACCCAGTACTTC.

Ten or more counts support this clonotype. Here the CDR3 reads CSALSRDGSNQPQHF. The CDR3 nucleotides read TGCAGTGCTCTAAGCCGGGACGGAAGCAATCAGCCCCAGCATTTT. This rearrangement joins TRBV20-1 to TRBJ1-5, with D perhaps matching TRBD1 (5 bases). The CDR3 has 15 amino acids. Trimming removed 5 bases from V and 1 base from J, with 15 bases in between. Germline lookup yields CDR1 DFQATT and CDR2 SNEGSKA (reference sequence).

This clonotype occurred many times. The rearrangement uses TRBV27 and TRBJ2-6; possible D gene TRBD2, 5 bases. Looked up from germline, CDR1 is MNHEY and CDR2 is SMNVEV (reference sequence). This CDR3 is built from 14 residues. V gave up 9 bases and J gave up 2 bases, with 11 bases separating them. The CDR3 nucleotides read TGTGCCAGTGGACGGGGAGCTGGGGCCAACGTCCTGACTTTC. Encoded protein: CASGRGAGANVLTF.

This clonotype was seen only once. This chain connects TRBV11-2 to TRBJ2-7, with 8 bases that match TRBD1. The V gene end was trimmed by 5 bases and the J gene end by 1 base; junction bases not matched to a gene: 16. The CDR3 length is 18 residues. Germline lookup yields CDR1 SGHAT and CDR2 FQNNGV. CDR3 sequence reads: CASSTPGTGVYISYEQYF. DNA of the CDR3: TGTGCCAGCAGCACACCCGGGACAGGAGTCTACATTTCCTACGAGCAGTACTTC.

This rearrangement joins TRBV27 to TRBJ1-1; possibly TRBD1 for D (5 bases). Trimming removed 8 bases from V and 1 base from J, with 14 bases in between. Germline CDR1 reads MNHEY; CDR2 reads SMNVEV (reference sequence). This CDR3 spans 14 amino acids. The CDR3 reads CASCPGRSNTEAFF. CDR3 DNA sequence: TGTGCCAGCTGCCCGGGACGGTCGAACACTGAAGCTTTCTTT.

This clonotype was seen ten or more times. DNA of the CDR3: TGCGCCAGCAGAGGGACGGTCTCCTACGAGCAGTACTTC. This gives the protein CASRGTVSYEQYF. The chain uses TRBV5-1 and TRBJ2-7; possibly TRBD1 or TRBD2 for D (5 bases each). The CDR3 extends over 13 amino acids. V gave up 5 bases and J gave up 0 bases, with 9 bases separating them. Looked up from germline, CDR1 is SGHRS and CDR2 is YFSETQ.

CDR3 region: CASSLSFQPYEQYF. The CDR3 DNA is TGTGCCAGCAGCTTAAGCTTCCAGCCCTACGAGCAGTACTTC. V is TRBV7-2 and J is TRBJ2-7; unclear D gene. Germline CDR1 SGHTA, CDR2 FQGNSA. V was cut by 2 bases and J by 2 bases, with 10 bases left in between. CDR3 length: 14 amino acids.

The chain carries TRBV11-2 and TRBJ2-1; maybe TRBD2 (7 bases). Germline CDR1 and CDR2: SGHAT and FQNNGV. This CDR3 contains 14 residues. Trimming cost V 8 bases and J 6 bases, with 17 bases left between them. DNA of the CDR3: TGTGCCAGCCAAGGGGGGGGTAGTATCAATGAGCAGTTCTTC. This codes for CASQGGGSINEQFF.

The rearrangement links TRBV20-1 to TRBJ2-7; 14 nucleotides agree with TRBD2. The J call may be mistaken, given a closer DNA end match to TRBJ2-1. The CDR3 has 15 residues. Germline lookup yields CDR1 DFQATT and CDR2 SNEGSKA (reference sequence). CDR3 nucleotides: TGCAGTGCTAGCGAGGGGACTAGCGGGAGCTCTGAGCAGTTCTTC. Translated: CSASEGTSGSSEQFF.

By sample fraction, this clonotype is medium-sized. V is TRBV19 and J is TRBJ1-6; TRBD1 is a possible D gene (5 bases). Trimming shortened V by 1 base and J by 9 bases, and 7 bases separated the two germline ends. Germline values: CDR1 LNHDA, CDR2 SQIVND (reference sequence). The CDR3 is made up of 13 amino acids. CDR3 DNA sequence: TGTGCCAGTAGTATAGGGGGGGGTTCACCCCTCCACTTT. This translates into CASSIGGGSPLHF.

The chain carries TRBV19 and TRBJ2-7; TRBD2 agrees at 9 bases. The CDR3 length is 14 residues. CDR1 is LNHDA, CDR2 SQIVND, per germline (reference sequence). V lost 6 bases, J lost 3 bases, and 6 bases stayed unmatched. CDR3 loop: CASSLTSGFYEQYF. CDR3 DNA sequence: TGTGCCAGTAGCCTGACTAGCGGCTTCTACGAGCAGTACTTC.

Ten or more counts support this clonotype. The chain employs TRBV11-2 and TRBJ2-2; tentative D call: TRBD2 (5 bases). CDR1 and CDR2 from the germline V gene are SGHAT and FQNNGV. Trimming took 2 bases from V and 6 from J, leaving 13 bases between them. The CDR3 runs to 15 residues. The CDR3 here is CASSLQGLLAGELFF. DNA of the CDR3: TGTGCCAGCAGCTTACAAGGATTACTAGCCGGGGAGCTGTTTTTT.

By frequency in the sample, this clonotype is medium-sized. The chain joins TRBV19 to TRBJ1-1; tentatively, D is TRBD1 (5 bases). The V and J ends lost 9 bases and 1 base respectively, with 12 bases between them. This CDR3 region has 13 residues. CDR1 and CDR2 from the germline V gene are LNHDA and SQIVND (reference sequence). CDR3 nucleotides: TGTGCCAGCAGCTTAGGACAGAACACTGAAGCTTTCTTT. It specifies CASSLGQNTEAFF.

V and J are TRBV2 and TRBJ1-6, with 7 bases matching TRBD1. The CDR3 extends over 14 amino acids. Germline lookup yields CDR1 SNHLY and CDR2 FYNNEI. V lost 8 bases, J lost 9 bases, and 10 bases stayed unmatched. CDR3 protein: CASGPGQSVSPLHF. The CDR3 DNA reads as TGTGCCAGCGGACCGGGACAGTCGGTTTCACCCCTCCACTTT. The full variable domain, completed using reference TRBV2 and TRBJ1-6, is EPEVTQTPSHQVTQMGQEVILRCVPISNHLYFYWYRQILGQKVEFLVSFYNNEISEKSEIFDDQFSVERPDGSNFTLKIRSTKLEDSAMYFCASGPGQSVSPLHFGNGTRLTVT.

Here the CDR3 DNA reads TGCGCCAGCAGCCTCTGGACTGGCGGGGGGCTATACAATGAGCAGTTCTTC. Amino acid sequence: CASSLWTGGGLYNEQFF. This sequence joins TRBV5-1 and TRBJ2-1; 8 bases are shared with TRBD2. V was clipped by 4 bases and J by 4 bases; unmatched bases: 13. This CDR3 is built from 17 residues. Germline V CDR1 and CDR2: SGHRS, YFSETQ. The entire variable domain, with the rest obtained from reference TRBV5-1 and TRBJ2-1, is as follows: KAGVTQTPRYLIKTRGQQVTLSCSPISGHRSVSWYQQTPGQGLQFLFEYFSETQRNKGNFPGRFSGRQFSNSRSEMNVSTLELGDSALYLCASSLWTGGGLYNEQFFGPGTRLTVL.

This clonotype appeared many times. The chain has TRBV30 and TRBJ1-5; TRBD1 matches 7 bases. The CDR3 consists of 15 residues. In germline, CDR1 is GTSNPN, CDR2 SVGIG (reference sequence). J gave up 4 bases and V 0 bases, and 6 bases lay outside the gene matches. The CDR3, as DNA: TGTGCCTGGAGTGTACAAAGACAGGGAAATCAGCCCCAGCATTTT. It translates to CAWSVQRQGNQPQHF.

The chain carries TRBV10-3 and TRBJ2-2; D possibly corresponds to TRBD2 (5 bases). V shed 2 bases and J shed 7 bases, with 5 bases lying between them. Germline lookup yields CDR1 ENHRY and CDR2 SYGVKD. This CDR3 spans 12 amino acids. CDR3 region: CAISERGGELFF. The CDR3, as DNA: TGTGCCATCAGTGAGCGGGGCGGGGAGCTGTTTTTT.